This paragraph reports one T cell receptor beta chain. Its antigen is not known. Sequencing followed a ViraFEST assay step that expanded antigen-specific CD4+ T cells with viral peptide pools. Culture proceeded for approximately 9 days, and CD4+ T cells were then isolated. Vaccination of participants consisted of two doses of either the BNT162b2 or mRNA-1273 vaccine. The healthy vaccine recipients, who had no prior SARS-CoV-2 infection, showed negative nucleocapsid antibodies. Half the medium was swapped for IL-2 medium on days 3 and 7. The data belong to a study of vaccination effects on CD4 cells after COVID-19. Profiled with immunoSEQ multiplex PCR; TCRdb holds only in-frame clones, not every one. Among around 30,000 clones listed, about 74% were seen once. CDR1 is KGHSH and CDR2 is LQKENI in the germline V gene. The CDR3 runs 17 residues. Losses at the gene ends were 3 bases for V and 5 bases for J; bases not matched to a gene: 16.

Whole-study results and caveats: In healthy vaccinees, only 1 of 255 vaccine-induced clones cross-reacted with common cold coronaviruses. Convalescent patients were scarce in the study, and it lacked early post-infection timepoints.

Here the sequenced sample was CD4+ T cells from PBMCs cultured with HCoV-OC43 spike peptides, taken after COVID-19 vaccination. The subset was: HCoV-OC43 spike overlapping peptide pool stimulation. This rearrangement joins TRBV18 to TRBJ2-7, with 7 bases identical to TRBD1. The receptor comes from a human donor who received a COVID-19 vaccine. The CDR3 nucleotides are TGTGCCAGCTCACCGTTCGAAGAGACAGGGTCGGTAGACGAGCAGTACTTC. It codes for CASSPFEETGSVDEQYF.